This record looks at one TCR beta chain sequence and its context. This specimen belongs to a study of blood T cell repertoires in COVID-19. Study in general: Samples of COVID-19 (acute and convalescent) were obtained from the United States, Italy and Spain. T cells, B-cell-depleted T cells, or PBMCs supplied cDNA or gDNA.

After removal of 5 bases from V and 0 bases from J, the junction contained 9 bases not matched to a gene. The V gene's germline CDR1 is ENHRY and CDR2 SYGVKD. The length of the CDR3 is 16 residues. Original processing methods: How many nucleated cells were present was estimated from reference gene primer amplification. The method was immunoSEQ multiplex PCR; TCRdb's version includes in-frame clones alone and lacks a portion of them. Clonal size and the V and J genes are those of that table, whereas D and trimming came from the DNA. The table includes 140,000 to 150,000 clones, more than 75% detected once.

Sequencing was done on a sample of peripheral blood. The TCR sequence derives from a human donor with acute or convalescent COVID-19. The donor label of this sample is uncertain. The chain couples TRBV10-3 to TRBJ2-7; the match to TRBD2 covers 8 bases. CDR3 bases: TGTGCCATCAGTCCGGGAGGGTCCAGGAACTCCTACGAGCAGTACTTC. This sequence encodes CAISPGGSRNSYEQYF.